Listed below are T cell receptor beta chains from one sample, sequenced in a study of T cell responses to AZD1222 COVID-19 vaccine. Produced via immunoSEQ multiplex PCR; TCRdb's table is partial and in-frame only. The sample yields 150,000 to 200,000 clones, just over 85% seen once. Material: peripheral blood, obtained 28 days after the second AZD1222 dose. The receptors were sampled from an adult who received the AZD1222 COVID-19 vaccine. The CDR3 runs from the conserved cysteine through the conserved F or W. D genes are given only for firm matches. The size field is filled for only some rows; it gives once, few, many or a size class.

CDR3aa	CDR3nt	d_gene	v_gene	abundance	j_gene
CASSLEEGGRTDTQYF	TGTGCCAGCAGTCTCGAGGAGGGGGGGCGCACAGATACGCAGTATTTT	-	TRBV9	once	TRBJ2-3
CARSLKLGDGYTF	TGTGCCAGAAGCTTAAAGCTCGGCGATGGCTACACCTTC	-	TRBV7-5	-	TRBJ1-2
CASSEAVDRGRGGYTF	TGTGCCAGCAGTGAAGCCGTGGACAGGGGCAGAGGTGGCTACACCTTC	TRBD1	TRBV6-1	-	TRBJ1-2
CASSYDSYAGNIQYF	TGTGCCAGCAGTTACGACAGTTATGCTGGGAACATTCAGTACTTC	-	TRBV6-2/TRBV6-3	-	TRBJ2-4
CSVAGALNTGELFF	TGCAGCGTTGCGGGGGCCCTGAACACCGGGGAGCTGTTTTTT	-	TRBV29-1	few	TRBJ2-2
CASTVMGRGGTDTQYF	TGTGCCAGCACCGTTATGGGTCGGGGGGGCACAGATACGCAGTATTTT	TRBD2	TRBV28	once	TRBJ2-3
CASSLAGSDRFYEQYF	TGTGCCAGCAGCTTAGCGGGCTCAGACAGGTTCTACGAGCAGTACTTC	-	TRBV11-1	-	TRBJ2-7
CASSWGLGDTDTQYF	TGTGCCAGCAGCTGGGGACTAGGGGACACAGATACGCAGTATTTT	TRBD2	TRBV5-5	-	TRBJ2-3
CASSAVTGPGSYNEQFF	TGTGCCAGCAGTGCAGTCACGGGTCCTGGCTCCTACAATGAGCAGTTCTTC	-	TRBV6-2/TRBV6-3	-	TRBJ2-1
CASSSAGTEYGYTF	TGCGCCAGCAGCTCTGCCGGGACAGAATATGGCTACACCTTC	TRBD1	TRBV5-1	-	TRBJ1-2
CASSLLGQVTEAFF	TGTGCCAGCAGCTTATTGGGGCAAGTCACTGAAGCTTTCTTT	-	TRBV7-2	-	TRBJ1-1
CASSQDRQGSTDTQYF	TGCGCCAGCAGCCAAGATCGACAGGGTAGCACAGATACGCAGTATTTT	TRBD1	TRBV4-1	-	TRBJ2-3
CASSPGIGTTTDTQYF	TGTGCCAGCTCACCGGGTATAGGGACCACCACAGATACGCAGTATTTT	-	TRBV18	-	TRBJ2-3
CASSFFQYGYTF	TGTGCCAGCAGTTTCTTTCAGTATGGCTACACCTTC	-	TRBV28	once	TRBJ1-2
CASSYPTGTGLAGMYNEQFF	TGTGCCAGCAGTTACCCCACCGGCACAGGACTAGCGGGGATGTACAATGAGCAGTTCTTC	TRBD2	TRBV6-2/TRBV6-3	-	TRBJ2-1
CASSPDSQGNQPQHF	TGTGCCAGTAGTCCGGACTCCCAAGGCAATCAGCCCCAGCATTTT	-	TRBV19	-	TRBJ1-5
CASSPLGSGEDTQYF	TGTGCCAGCTCACCCCTGGGTAGCGGGGAGGATACGCAGTATTTT	TRBD2	TRBV18	-	TRBJ2-3
CASSRPGSGGAGNTIYF	TGTGCCAGCAGTCGCCCAGGGTCGGGTGGGGCTGGAAACACCATATATTTT	-	TRBV6-6	-	TRBJ1-3
CASSRDRGTGNTIYF	TGTGCCAGCAGCCGGGACAGGGGGACCGGAAACACCATATATTTT	TRBD1	TRBV5-4	-	TRBJ1-3
CASSLRGSTTGELFF	TGTGCCAGCAGTTTAAGGGGTTCTACCACCGGGGAGCTGTTTTTT	-	TRBV27	-	TRBJ2-2
CASSRDRGRGEQFF	TGTGCCAGCAGCCGGGACAGGGGAAGGGGTGAGCAGTTCTTC	TRBD1	TRBV5-6	-	TRBJ2-1
CASSYLGGGPYNEQFF	TGTGCCAGCAGTTACCTTGGGGGGGGGCCTTACAATGAGCAGTTCTTC	-	TRBV28	-	TRBJ2-1